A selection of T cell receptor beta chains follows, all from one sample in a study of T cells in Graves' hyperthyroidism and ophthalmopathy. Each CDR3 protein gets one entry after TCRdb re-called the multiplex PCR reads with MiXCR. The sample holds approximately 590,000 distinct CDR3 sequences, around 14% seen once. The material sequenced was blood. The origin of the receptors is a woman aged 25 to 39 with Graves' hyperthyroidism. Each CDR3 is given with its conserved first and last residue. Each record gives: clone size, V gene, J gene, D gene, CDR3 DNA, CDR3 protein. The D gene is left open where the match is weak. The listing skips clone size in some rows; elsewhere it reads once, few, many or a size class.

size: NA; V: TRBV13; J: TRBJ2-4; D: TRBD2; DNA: TGTGCCAGCAGCTTGCGCGGGACTAGCGGGAGTATCGTCATTCAGTACTTC; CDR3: CASSLRGTSGSIVIQYF
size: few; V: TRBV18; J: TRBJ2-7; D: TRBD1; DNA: TGTGCCAGCTCACCAAGACAGGGGGCCCACGAGCAGTACTTC; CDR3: CASSPRQGAHEQYF
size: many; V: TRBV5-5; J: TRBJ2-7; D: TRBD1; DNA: TGTGCCAGCAGCTTGGTTCGGGACGCACAGGGGGCTCGTTACGAGCAGTACTTC; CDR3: CASSLVRDAQGARYEQYF
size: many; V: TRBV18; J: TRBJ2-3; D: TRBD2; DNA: TGTGCCAGCTCACCACCGACTAGCGGGAGGGCCTACCGCACAGATACGCAGTATTTT; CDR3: CASSPPTSGRAYRTDTQYF
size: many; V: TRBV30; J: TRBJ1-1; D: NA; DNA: TGTGCCTGGAGTGTAATCACGGGGGCTTTCTTT; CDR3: CAWSVITGAFF
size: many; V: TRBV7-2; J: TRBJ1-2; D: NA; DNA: TGTGCCAGCAGCCCCCGGAGCAGGGTCCATGGCTACACCTTC; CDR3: CASSPRSRVHGYTF
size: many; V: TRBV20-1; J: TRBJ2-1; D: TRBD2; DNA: TGCAGTGCGTCGGGACTAGCGGGGAATGAGCAGTTCTTC; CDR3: CSASGLAGNEQFF
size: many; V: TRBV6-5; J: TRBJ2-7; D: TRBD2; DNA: TGTGCCAGCAGTTACCGAAGCGGGAGATCCTACGAGCAGTACTTC; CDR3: CASSYRSGRSYEQYF
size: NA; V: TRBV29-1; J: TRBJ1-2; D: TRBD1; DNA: TGCAGCGTCGGACAGGCTAACTATGGCTACACCTTC; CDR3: CSVGQANYGYTF
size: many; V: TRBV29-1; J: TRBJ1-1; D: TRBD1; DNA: TGCAGCGTTGTAATTGGGACAGGGAACACTGAAGCTTTCTTT; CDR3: CSVVIGTGNTEAFF
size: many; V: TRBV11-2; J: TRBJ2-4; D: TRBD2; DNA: TGTGCCAGCAGCTTGCGGGGACTAGCGGAAGAATACGCCAAAAACATTCAGTACTTC; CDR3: CASSLRGLAEEYAKNIQYF
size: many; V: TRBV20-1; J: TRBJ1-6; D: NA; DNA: TGCAGTGCTAGAGTACAGCTTAATTCACCCCTCCACTTT; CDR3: CSARVQLNSPLHF
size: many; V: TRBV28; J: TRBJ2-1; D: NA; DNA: TGTGCCAGCAGTTCTCCAGGGCGAAAGGGATCGGGTGAGCAGTTCTTC; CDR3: CASSSPGRKGSGEQFF
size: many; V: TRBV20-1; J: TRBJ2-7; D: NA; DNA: TGCAGTGCTAGAGTCCCTCTCTTGGGTAGCGGCGAGCAGTACTTC; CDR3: CSARVPLLGSGEQYF
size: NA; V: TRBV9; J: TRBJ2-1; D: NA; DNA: TGTGCCAGCAGCGTAGAGCCCCTACCGCCGGGACCGAACAATGAGCAGTTCTTC; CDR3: CASSVEPLPPGPNNEQFF
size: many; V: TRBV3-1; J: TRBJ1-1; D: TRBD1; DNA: TGTGCCAGCAATTACAGGGGAATGAACACTGAAGCTTTCTTT; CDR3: CASNYRGMNTEAFF
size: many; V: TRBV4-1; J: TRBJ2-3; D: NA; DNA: TGCGCCAGCAGCCAAGAGGGGGGATTGAATACGCAGTATTTT; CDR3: CASSQEGGLNTQYF
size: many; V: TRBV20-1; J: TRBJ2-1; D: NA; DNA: TGCAGTGTGTCCTGGTTAAATGAGCAGTTCTTC; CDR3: CSVSWLNEQFF
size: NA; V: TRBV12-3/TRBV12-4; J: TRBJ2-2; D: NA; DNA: TGTGCCAGCAGTCACACGACAGCGAACACCGGGGAGCTGTTTTTT; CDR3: CASSHTTANTGELFF
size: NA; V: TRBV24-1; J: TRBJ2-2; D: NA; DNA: TGTGCCACCAGTGAAGAGCCCGACACCGGGGAGCTGTTTTTT; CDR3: CATSEEPDTGELFF
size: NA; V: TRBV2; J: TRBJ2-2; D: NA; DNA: TGTGCCACAGGTGGGGCGATAGCTGCCGGGGAGCTGTTTTTT; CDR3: CATGGAIAAGELFF
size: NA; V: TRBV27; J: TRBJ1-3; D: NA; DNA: TGTGCCAGCAGTTTACGGGACCCAAATTACTCTGGAAACACCATATATTTT; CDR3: CASSLRDPNYSGNTIYF
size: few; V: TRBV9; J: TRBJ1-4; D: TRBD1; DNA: TGTGCCAGCAGCCCGGACAGGGCTGGGACTAATGAAAAACTGTTTTTT; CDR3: CASSPDRAGTNEKLFF
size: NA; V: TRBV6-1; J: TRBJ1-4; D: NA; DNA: TGTGCCAGCAGTACTCGGACGAGCGGGAATGAAAAACTGTTTTTT; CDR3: CASSTRTSGNEKLFF
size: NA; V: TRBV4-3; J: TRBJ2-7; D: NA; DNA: TGCGCCAGCAGCCAAACTCGCACTGTCTCCCACGAGCAGTACTTC; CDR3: CASSQTRTVSHEQYF
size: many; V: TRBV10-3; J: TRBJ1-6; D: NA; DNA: TGTGCCATCAGTGACTCCACGGGGAGCAATTCACCCCTCCACTTT; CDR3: CAISDSTGSNSPLHF
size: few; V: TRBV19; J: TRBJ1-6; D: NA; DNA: TGTGCCAGTAGTATTGGGCAGCGAAATTCACCCCTCCACTTT; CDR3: CASSIGQRNSPLHF
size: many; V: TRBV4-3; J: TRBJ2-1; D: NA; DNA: TGCGCCAGCAGCCAAGGAGTGGGAGTCTACAATGAGCAGTTCTTC; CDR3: CASSQGVGVYNEQFF
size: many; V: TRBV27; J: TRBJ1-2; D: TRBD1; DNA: TGTGCCAGCAGTCCAGCGTGGGACAGGGGTGTCTATGGCTACACCTTC; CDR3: CASSPAWDRGVYGYTF
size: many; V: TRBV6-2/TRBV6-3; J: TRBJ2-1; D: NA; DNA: TGTGCCACCGGGAGACGCACCTACAATGAGCAGTTCTTC; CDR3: CATGRRTYNEQFF
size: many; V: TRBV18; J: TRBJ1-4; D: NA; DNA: TGTGCCAGCTCTACACAGACAACTAATGAAAAACTGTTTTTT; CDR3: CASSTQTTNEKLFF
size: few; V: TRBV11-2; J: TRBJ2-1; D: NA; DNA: TGTGCCAGCAGCCCAGCCGGTGGCGGGATGTGGTTCGATGAGCAGTTCTTC; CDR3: CASSPAGGGMWFDEQFF
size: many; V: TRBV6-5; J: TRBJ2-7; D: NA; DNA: TGTGCCAGCAGTTACATCGACAGGACCTCTGGGGAGCAGTACTTC; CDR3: CASSYIDRTSGEQYF
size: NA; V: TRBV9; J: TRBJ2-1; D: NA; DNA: TGTGCCAGCAGCGTAGCCCAGGGAGGTTTTGGTGAGCAGTTCTTC; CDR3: CASSVAQGGFGEQFF
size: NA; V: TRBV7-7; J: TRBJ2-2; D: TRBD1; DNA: TGTGCCAGCAGCCCATCCCCACAGGGGGCGTCCGGGGAGCTGTTTTTT; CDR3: CASSPSPQGASGELFF
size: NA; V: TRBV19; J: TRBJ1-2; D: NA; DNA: TGTGCCAGTAGTTCAATCGGACAGCAAATCTATGGCTACACCTTC; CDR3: CASSSIGQQIYGYTF
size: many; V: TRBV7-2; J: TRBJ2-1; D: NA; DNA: TGTGCCAGCAGATTAGTAGCGGCAAACTCCTACAATGAGCAGTTCTTC; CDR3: CASRLVAANSYNEQFF
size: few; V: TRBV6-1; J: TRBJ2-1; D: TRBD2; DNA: TGTGCCAGCAGGAGACTAGCGGGTTTCTCCTACAATGAGCAGTTCTTC; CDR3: CASRRLAGFSYNEQFF
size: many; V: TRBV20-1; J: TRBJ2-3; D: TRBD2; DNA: TGCAGTGCTAGAGACAAGGTAGCGGGAGTTGGGATGAGCGATACGCAGTATTTT; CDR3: CSARDKVAGVGMSDTQYF
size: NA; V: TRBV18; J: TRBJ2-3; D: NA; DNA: TGTGCCAGCTCACCATCCTACCTAAGCACAGATACGCAGTATTTT; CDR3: CASSPSYLSTDTQYF
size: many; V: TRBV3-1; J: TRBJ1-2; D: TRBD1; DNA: TGTGCCAGCAGCCAATACAGGGGGCGCGACGGCGGCTACACCTTC; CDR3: CASSQYRGRDGGYTF
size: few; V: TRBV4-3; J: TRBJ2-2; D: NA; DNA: TGCGCCAGCAGCCAAAAGGCAACAGGGATTAACACCGGGGAGCTGTTTTTT; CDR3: CASSQKATGINTGELFF
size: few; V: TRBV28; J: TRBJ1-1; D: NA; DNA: TGTGCCAGCAGTTTATGGACAACGAACACTGAAGCTTTCTTT; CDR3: CASSLWTTNTEAFF
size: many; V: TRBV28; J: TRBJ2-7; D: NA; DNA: TGTGCCCGAGGTCCCTACGAGCAGTACTTC; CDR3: CARGPYEQYF
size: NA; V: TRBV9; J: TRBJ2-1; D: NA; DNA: TGTGCCAGCAGCGTAAGCCAGCGAGTGAACTACAATGAGCAGTTCTTC; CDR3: CASSVSQRVNYNEQFF
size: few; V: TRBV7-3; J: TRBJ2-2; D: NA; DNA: TGTGCCAGCAACTCGCAGAACACCGGGGAGCTGTTTTTT; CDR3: CASNSQNTGELFF
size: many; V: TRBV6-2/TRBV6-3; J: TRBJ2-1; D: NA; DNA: TGTGCCAGCAGTTATATCCGCGACAATGAGCAGTTCTTC; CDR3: CASSYIRDNEQFF
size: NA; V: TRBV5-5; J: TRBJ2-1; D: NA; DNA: TGTGCCAGCAGCCAAGTCCCGGCAGGGTCCCCCTACAATGAGCAGTTCTTC; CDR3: CASSQVPAGSPYNEQFF
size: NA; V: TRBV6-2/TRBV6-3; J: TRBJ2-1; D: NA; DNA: TGTGCCAGCAGGAGAAAGGGATTAGGGCCCAATGAGCAGTTCTTC; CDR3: CASRRKGLGPNEQFF
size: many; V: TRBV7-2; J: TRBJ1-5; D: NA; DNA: TGTGCCAGCAGCTTCCCTCTAGGACCCCAGCATTTT; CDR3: CASSFPLGPQHF
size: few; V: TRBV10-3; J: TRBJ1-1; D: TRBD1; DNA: TGTGCCATCAACCCCGCTGGGACAGTGAACACTGAAGCTTTCTTT; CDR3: CAINPAGTVNTEAFF
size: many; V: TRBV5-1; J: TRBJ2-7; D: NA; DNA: TGCGCCAGCAGCCCCGGGACACCCTCCTACGAGCAGTACTTC; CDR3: CASSPGTPSYEQYF
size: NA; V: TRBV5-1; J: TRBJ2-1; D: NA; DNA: TGCGCCAGCACCGGACCAGGGGAAGAGCAGTTCTTC; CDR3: CASTGPGEEQFF
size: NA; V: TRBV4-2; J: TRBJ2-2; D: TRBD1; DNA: TGTGCCAGCAGCCAAGTGGATGAGGGGGCGTACACCGGGGAGCTGTTTTTT; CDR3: CASSQVDEGAYTGELFF
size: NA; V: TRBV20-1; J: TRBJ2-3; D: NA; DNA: TGCAGTGCTAATCGCTTGGAGGGGGGAGCCACAGATACGCAGTATTTT; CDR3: CSANRLEGGATDTQYF
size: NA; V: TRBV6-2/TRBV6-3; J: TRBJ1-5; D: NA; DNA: TGTGCCAGCAGTTATACGAGGGTGGATCAGCCCCAGCATTTT; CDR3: CASSYTRVDQPQHF
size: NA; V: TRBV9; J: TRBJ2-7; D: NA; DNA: TGTGCCAGCAGCGTAGCTGGGGGGAGCACTGTAGTAGACGAGCAGTACTTC; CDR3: CASSVAGGSTVVDEQYF